Following are 7 T cell receptor beta chains from one sample sequenced in a study of blood T cell repertoires in COVID-19. The repertoire was sequenced with immunoSEQ multiplex PCR; TCRdb's copy has only in-frame clones and lacks some. Of 9,900 or so clones detected, almost 90% appear once; the ten largest clones hold around a tenth. The sample comprised peripheral blood. The receptors derive from a human donor in a cohort sampled during active COVID-19.

J is TRBJ1-5 and V is TRBV30; D ambiguous. The CDR3 has 14 amino acids. From germline, CDR1 is GTSNPN and CDR2 SVGIG (reference sequence). V lost 0 bases and J lost 2, with 8 bases in between. CDR3 sequence (DNA): TGTGCCTGGAGTGTCCAGGAGGGCAATCAGCCCCAGCATTTT. Its protein product is CAWSVQEGNQPQHF. Looking up the rest from reference TRBV30 and TRBJ1-5 gives the full variable domain: SQTIHQWPATLVQPVGSPLSLECTVEGTSNPNLYWYRQAAGRGLQLLFYSVGIGQISSEVPQNLSASRPQDRQFILSSKKLLLSDSGFYLCAWSVQEGNQPQHFGDGTRLSIL.

The V call is TRBV9, the J call TRBJ1-4; D perhaps matches TRBD1 (5 bases). The CDR3 is 14 residues long. Germline CDR1 SGDLS, CDR2 YYNGEE. V lost 4 bases and J 5 bases, leaving 12 bases between the germline ends. The CDR3 sequence is CASSPSGGNEKLFF. The CDR3, as DNA: TGTGCCAGCAGCCCCTCGGGGGGGAATGAAAAACTGTTTTTT. Combining the CDR3 with reference TRBV9 and TRBJ1-4 gives the whole variable domain DSGVTQTPKHLITATGQRVTLRCSPRSGDLSVYWYQQSLDQGLQFLIQYYNGEERAKGNILERFSAQQFPDLHSELNLSSLELGDSALYFCASSPSGGNEKLFFGSGTQLSVL.

This clone has just a few counts. This chain joins TRBV7-9 and TRBJ1-4, with D possibly TRBD1 on 5 matching bases. V lost 4 bases and J 7 bases, leaving 22 bases between the germline ends. CDR3 length: 17 residues. In germline, CDR1 is SEHNR, CDR2 FQNEAQ (reference sequence). The DNA of the CDR3 is TGTGCCAGCAGCTGGCTTGGCGGGGCGGGGGATGGTGAAAAACTGTTTTTT. This gives the protein CASSWLGGAGDGEKLFF.

The rearrangement links TRBV5-1 to TRBJ2-1; D is possibly TRBD2 (5 bases). The CDR3 extends over 14 amino acids. The ends were cut back, 0 bases at V and 6 bases at J, with 10 bases in the middle. In germline, CDR1 is SGHRS, CDR2 YFSETQ. DNA of the CDR3: TGCGCCAGCAGCTTGGTTAGTAGCGTCAATGAGCAGTTCTTC. Its protein product is CASSLVSSVNEQFF.

This sequence joins TRBV11-1 and TRBJ2-5; TRBD2 is a possible D gene (7 bases). Germline V gene data show CDR1 as SGHAT and CDR2 as FQDESV (reference sequence). Trimming shortened V by 7 bases and J by 5 bases, and 20 bases separated the two germline ends. The CDR3 runs to 15 residues. CDR3 residues: CASNPSGGRGETQYF. The CDR3 nucleotides are TGTGCCAGCAACCCTTCCGGGGGGCGGGGGGAGACCCAGTACTTC.

This clone was recorded once. The rearrangement joins TRBV18 to TRBJ2-7, with 7 bases aligning to TRBD1. The CDR3 is 13 residues long. Germline V CDR1 and CDR2: KGHSH, LQKENI. The V segment lost 5 bases and the J segment 3 bases; nucleotides outside the gene matches: 4. The CDR3 protein is CASSGTANYEQYF. The CDR3 DNA sequence: TGTGCCAGCTCAGGGACAGCCAACTACGAGCAGTACTTC.

This chain links TRBV3-1 (or the pseudogene TRBV3-2) with TRBJ2-3; 14 bases line up with TRBD2. After removal of 4 bases from V and 9 bases from J, the junction contained 9 bases not matched to a gene. This CDR3 is built from 16 residues. Germline CDR1 is LGHDT and CDR2 is YNNKEL (reference sequence). In nucleotides, the CDR3 is TGTGCCAGCAGCCTGGGGACTAGCGGGGGCATGGGGACGCAGTATTTT. Translation: CASSLGTSGGMGTQYF.